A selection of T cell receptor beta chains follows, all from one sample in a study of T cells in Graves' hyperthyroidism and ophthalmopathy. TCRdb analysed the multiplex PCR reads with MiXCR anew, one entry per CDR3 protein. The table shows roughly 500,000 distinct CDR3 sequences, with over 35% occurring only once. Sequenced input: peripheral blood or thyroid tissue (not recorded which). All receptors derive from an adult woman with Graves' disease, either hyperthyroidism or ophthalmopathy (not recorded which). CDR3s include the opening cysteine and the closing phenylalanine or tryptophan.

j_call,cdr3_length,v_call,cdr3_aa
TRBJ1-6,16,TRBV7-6,CASSLEPGQGNSPLHF
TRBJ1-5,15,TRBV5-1,CASSLGGTSNQPQHF
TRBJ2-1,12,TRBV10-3,CAINDGYNEQFF
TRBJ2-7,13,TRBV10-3,CAIREGGEYEQYF
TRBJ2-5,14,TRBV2,CASRGRGSQETQYF
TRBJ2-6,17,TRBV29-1,CSVEDGAGGTGANVLTF
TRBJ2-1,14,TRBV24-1,CATSEVGVGNEQFF
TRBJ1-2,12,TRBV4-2,CASFGGALGYTF
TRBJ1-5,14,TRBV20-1,CSARTGVSNQPQHF
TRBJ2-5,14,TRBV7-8,CASRPGTGRETQYF
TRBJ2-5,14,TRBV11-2,CASSRQGGLETQYF
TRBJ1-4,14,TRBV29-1,CSSGGGQGGEKLFF